The subject of this entry is one TCR beta chain. Its antigen is unknown. This CDR3 is 15 amino acids long. V dropped 1 base and J dropped 0 bases, with 11 bases sitting between them. The germline CDR1 and CDR2 sequences are SGHNT and YYREEE (reference sequence). This entry is derived from a study of cytomegalovirus exposure and HLA in healthy donors. Study findings and constraints: Donors were assumed by presence/absence analyses to have roughly uniform sequencing depth.

The PCR used 60 Vbeta and 13 Jbeta primers. The table came from immunoSEQ multiplex PCR; TCRdb's copy has only in-frame clones and leaves some out. The repertoire includes fewer than 250,000 clones, around 80% of them detected once, and 0.2% to 0.25% sits in the top ten. The source material was PBMCs. The chain is built from TRBV5-4 and TRBJ2-7; the D gene is possibly TRBD2 (5 bases). This receptor was identified in a girl under 10 years old in good health and CMV-seronegative. The CDR3 is CASSLPGMSSYEQYF. The CDR3 coding sequence is TGTGCCAGCAGCTTGCCGGGGATGAGCTCCTACGAGCAGTACTTC. The entire variable domain, with the rest obtained from reference TRBV5-4 and TRBJ2-7, is as follows: ETGVTQSPTHLIKTRGQQVTLRCSSQSGHNTVSWYQQALGQGPQFIFQYYREEENGRGNFPPRFSGLQFPNYSSELNVNALELDDSALYLCASSLPGMSSYEQYFGPGTRLTVT.